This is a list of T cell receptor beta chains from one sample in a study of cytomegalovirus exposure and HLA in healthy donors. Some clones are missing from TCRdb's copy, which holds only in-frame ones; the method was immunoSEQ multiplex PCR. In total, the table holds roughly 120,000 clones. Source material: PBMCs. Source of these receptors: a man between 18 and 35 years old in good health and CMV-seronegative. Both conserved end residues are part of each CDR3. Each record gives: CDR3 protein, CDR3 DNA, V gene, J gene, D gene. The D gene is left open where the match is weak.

CDR3 protein: CASSLDGGTYNEQFF
CDR3 DNA: TGTGCCAGCAGCTTAGACGGCGGGACCTACAATGAGCAGTTCTTC
V gene: TRBV7-6
J gene: TRBJ2-1
D gene: .

CDR3 protein: CASSEGKGKGAFF
CDR3 DNA: TGTGCCAGCAGTGAAGGAAAGGGGAAGGGAGCTTTCTTT
V gene: TRBV6-1
J gene: TRBJ1-1
D gene: .

CDR3 protein: CASSLGPKGGGDYGYTF
CDR3 DNA: TGTGCCAGCAGCTTAGGGCCCAAGGGGGGGGGTGACTATGGCTACACCTTC
V gene: TRBV11-2
J gene: TRBJ1-2
D gene: .

CDR3 protein: CASSHQQGANEQYF
CDR3 DNA: TGCGCCAGCAGCCACCAACAGGGGGCTAACGAGCAGTACTTC
V gene: TRBV4-1
J gene: TRBJ2-7
D gene: TRBD1

CDR3 protein: CASSFPSDSYEQYF
CDR3 DNA: TGTGCCAGCAGTTTCCCTAGCGACTCCTACGAGCAGTACTTC
V gene: TRBV28
J gene: TRBJ2-7
D gene: .

CDR3 protein: CASSPPQGRETQYF
CDR3 DNA: TGTGCCAGCTCACCACCCCAGGGAAGGGAGACCCAGTACTTC
V gene: TRBV18
J gene: TRBJ2-5
D gene: .

CDR3 protein: CASSLGQGNSPLHF
CDR3 DNA: TGCGCCAGCAGCTTGGGCCAGGGAAATTCACCCCTCCACTTT
V gene: TRBV5-1
J gene: TRBJ1-6
D gene: .

CDR3 protein: CASSPPGGNEQFF
CDR3 DNA: TGTGCCAGCTCACCACCTGGAGGAAATGAGCAGTTCTTC
V gene: TRBV18
J gene: TRBJ2-1
D gene: .

CDR3 protein: CASSSKDFARAKNIQYF
CDR3 DNA: TGTGCCAGCTCAAGTAAGGACTTTGCTAGAGCCAAAAACATTCAGTACTTC
V gene: TRBV18
J gene: TRBJ2-4
D gene: .

CDR3 protein: CASSLGSGGSQNEQFF
CDR3 DNA: TGCGCCAGCAGCTTGGGATCGGGAGGGTCTCAAAATGAGCAGTTCTTC
V gene: TRBV5-1
J gene: TRBJ2-1
D gene: TRBD2

CDR3 protein: CASSPTSSMVNEQFF
CDR3 DNA: TGTGCCAGCAGTCCGACTAGTAGTATGGTCAATGAGCAGTTCTTC
V gene: TRBV5-4
J gene: TRBJ2-1
D gene: .

CDR3 protein: CASSFAGVYEQFF
CDR3 DNA: TGTGCCAGCAGCTTTGCGGGGGTGTACGAGCAGTTCTTC
V gene: TRBV11-2
J gene: TRBJ2-1
D gene: TRBD2

CDR3 protein: CASGMVAGGAAEQFF
CDR3 DNA: TGTGCCAGCGGGATGGTAGCGGGAGGGGCGGCTGAGCAGTTCTTC
V gene: TRBV28
J gene: TRBJ2-1
D gene: TRBD2

CDR3 protein: CASSVAGSGRTDTQYF
CDR3 DNA: TGTGCCAGCAGCGTAGCCGGTAGCGGAAGAACAGATACGCAGTATTTT
V gene: TRBV9
J gene: TRBJ2-3
D gene: .

CDR3 protein: CASSQDRAGGTDTQYF
CDR3 DNA: TGTGCCAGCAGTCAAGACAGGGCGGGTGGCACAGATACGCAGTATTTT
V gene: TRBV28
J gene: TRBJ2-3
D gene: TRBD1

CDR3 protein: CASSPRDGDYYEQYF
CDR3 DNA: TGTGCCAGCAGCCCGCGGGACGGAGACTACTACGAGCAGTACTTC
V gene: TRBV7-9
J gene: TRBJ2-7
D gene: .

CDR3 protein: CASSTDRSSYNEQFF
CDR3 DNA: TGTGCCAGTAGTACCGACAGGAGCTCCTACAATGAGCAGTTCTTC
V gene: TRBV19
J gene: TRBJ2-1
D gene: .

CDR3 protein: CAWSKGQGTDEQYF
CDR3 DNA: TGTGCCTGGAGCAAGGGACAGGGGACGGACGAGCAGTACTTC
V gene: TRBV30
J gene: TRBJ2-7
D gene: TRBD1

CDR3 protein: CASSLGLADQETQYF
CDR3 DNA: TGTGCCAGCAGCCTGGGACTAGCGGACCAAGAGACCCAGTACTTC
V gene: TRBV11-2
J gene: TRBJ2-5
D gene: TRBD2

CDR3 protein: CASSLRGMNTEAFF
CDR3 DNA: TGTGCCAGCAGCTTGCGGGGCATGAACACTGAAGCTTTCTTT
V gene: TRBV13
J gene: TRBJ1-1
D gene: .

CDR3 protein: CASSPAGTGGVYEQYF
CDR3 DNA: TGTGCCAGTAGTCCCGCCGGGACAGGGGGCGTCTACGAGCAGTACTTC
V gene: TRBV19
J gene: TRBJ2-7
D gene: TRBD1

CDR3 protein: CASSLGDSEAFF
CDR3 DNA: TGTGCCAGCAGCCTAGGGGACAGTGAAGCTTTCTTT
V gene: TRBV7-9
J gene: TRBJ1-1
D gene: TRBD1

CDR3 protein: CASIPKGGVGETQYF
CDR3 DNA: TGTGCCAGCATCCCCAAAGGGGGAGTTGGAGAGACCCAGTACTTC
V gene: TRBV7-9
J gene: TRBJ2-5
D gene: .

CDR3 protein: CASSTTSGHMIEAFF
CDR3 DNA: TGTGCCAGCAGTACTACTTCGGGACACATGATTGAAGCTTTCTTT
V gene: TRBV27
J gene: TRBJ1-1
D gene: .

CDR3 protein: CASRPPGRNQPQHF
CDR3 DNA: TGTGCCAGCAGGCCCCCTGGGAGGAATCAGCCCCAGCATTTT
V gene: TRBV6-1
J gene: TRBJ1-5
D gene: .

CDR3 protein: CASSVVQGWADTQYF
CDR3 DNA: TGTGCCAGCAGCGTAGTACAGGGTTGGGCAGATACGCAGTATTTT
V gene: TRBV9
J gene: TRBJ2-3
D gene: .

CDR3 protein: CASSYHDTNQPQHF
CDR3 DNA: TGTGCCAGCAGTTATCACGACACCAATCAGCCCCAGCATTTT
V gene: TRBV6-6
J gene: TRBJ1-5
D gene: .

CDR3 protein: CSVIADTQYF
CDR3 DNA: TGCAGCGTTATCGCGGATACGCAGTATTTT
V gene: TRBV29-1
J gene: TRBJ2-3
D gene: .

CDR3 protein: CAWSVGHPYTEAFF
CDR3 DNA: TGTGCCTGGAGTGTTGGACACCCCTACACTGAAGCTTTCTTT
V gene: TRBV30
J gene: TRBJ1-1
D gene: .

CDR3 protein: CASSGSTSGRYLGSEQYF
CDR3 DNA: TGTGCCAGCAGTGGTTCGACTAGCGGTAGATATTTGGGGAGCGAGCAGTACTTC
V gene: TRBV2
J gene: TRBJ2-7
D gene: TRBD2

CDR3 protein: CASSRGDPGAGELFF
CDR3 DNA: TGTGCCAGCAGCCGAGGGGACCCGGGGGCCGGGGAGCTGTTTTTT
V gene: TRBV7-9
J gene: TRBJ2-2
D gene: .

CDR3 protein: CASTRGDEQFF
CDR3 DNA: TGTGCCAGCACCAGGGGCGATGAGCAGTTCTTC
V gene: TRBV28
J gene: TRBJ2-1
D gene: .

CDR3 protein: CASSLEPSGRAEADTQYF
CDR3 DNA: TGTGCCAGCAGCTTAGAGCCTAGCGGGAGGGCCGAGGCAGATACGCAGTATTTT
V gene: TRBV7-9
J gene: TRBJ2-3
D gene: TRBD2

CDR3 protein: CASSIDRGNQPQHF
CDR3 DNA: TGTGCCAGTAGTATCGACAGGGGGAATCAGCCCCAGCATTTT
V gene: TRBV19
J gene: TRBJ1-5
D gene: TRBD1

CDR3 protein: CASSSTGWNEQFF
CDR3 DNA: TGTGCCAGCAGCTCGACAGGGTGGAATGAGCAGTTCTTC
V gene: TRBV11-3
J gene: TRBJ2-1
D gene: TRBD1

CDR3 protein: CASRRVSTGELFF
CDR3 DNA: TGTGCCAGCCGTCGGGTTAGTACCGGGGAGCTGTTTTTT
V gene: TRBV25-1
J gene: TRBJ2-2
D gene: .

CDR3 protein: CASSAGAGTRNVLTF
CDR3 DNA: TGTGCCAGCAGTGCAGGAGCGGGGACAAGGAACGTCCTGACTTTC
V gene: TRBV6-5
J gene: TRBJ2-6
D gene: .

CDR3 protein: CSVERAGAFF
CDR3 DNA: TGCAGCGTTGAAAGGGCAGGGGCTTTCTTT
V gene: TRBV29-1
J gene: TRBJ1-1
D gene: .

CDR3 protein: CASSSRTGFEAFF
CDR3 DNA: TGTGCCAGCAGCTCCCGGACAGGGTTTGAAGCTTTCTTT
V gene: TRBV7-8
J gene: TRBJ1-1
D gene: TRBD1

CDR3 protein: CASSHRRGMAKGEKLFF
CDR3 DNA: TGTGCCAGCTCACACCGCAGGGGGATGGCAAAAGGTGAAAAACTGTTTTTT
V gene: TRBV18
J gene: TRBJ1-4
D gene: TRBD1

CDR3 protein: CASSLTGAGTEAFF
CDR3 DNA: TGCGCCAGCAGCTTAACAGGGGCCGGCACTGAAGCTTTCTTT
V gene: TRBV5-1
J gene: TRBJ1-1
D gene: TRBD1

CDR3 protein: CASSLGSGTITDTQYF
CDR3 DNA: TGTGCCAGCAGCTTAGGTAGCGGGACTATCACAGATACGCAGTATTTT
V gene: TRBV11-3
J gene: TRBJ2-3
D gene: TRBD2

CDR3 protein: CSSSPTGGYTF
CDR3 DNA: TGCAGTTCGTCCCCAACGGGTGGCTACACCTTC
V gene: TRBV20-1
J gene: TRBJ1-2
D gene: .

CDR3 protein: CASGSGTDFEAFF
CDR3 DNA: TGTGCTAGTGGCTCTGGGACAGACTTTGAAGCTTTCTTT
V gene: TRBV12-5
J gene: TRBJ1-1
D gene: TRBD1

CDR3 protein: CASSQDRELAARNEQFF
CDR3 DNA: TGTGCCAGCAGCCAAGATAGGGAGCTAGCGGCGCGCAATGAGCAGTTCTTC
V gene: TRBV14
J gene: TRBJ2-1
D gene: TRBD2

CDR3 protein: CASSLKDRGALLSYEQYF
CDR3 DNA: TGTGCCAGCAGTTTAAAGGACAGGGGGGCCCTTCTTTCCTACGAGCAGTACTTC
V gene: TRBV27
J gene: TRBJ2-7
D gene: TRBD1

CDR3 protein: CATKQGTDSPYGYTF
CDR3 DNA: TGTGCCACAAAACAAGGGACAGATTCTCCCTATGGCTACACCTTC
V gene: TRBV27
J gene: TRBJ1-2
D gene: TRBD1

CDR3 protein: CASSHLTGPDYGYTF
CDR3 DNA: TGTGCCAGCTCACACCTGACAGGACCTGATTATGGCTACACCTTC
V gene: TRBV18
J gene: TRBJ1-2
D gene: .

CDR3 protein: CASSDWGPNTEAFF
CDR3 DNA: TGTGCCAGCAGTGATTGGGGGCCGAACACTGAAGCTTTCTTT
V gene: TRBV2
J gene: TRBJ1-1
D gene: .

CDR3 protein: CASSLVSTGQGALNSPLHF
CDR3 DNA: TGCGCCAGCAGCTTGGTCTCGACAGGACAGGGGGCCCTTAATTCACCCCTCCACTTT
V gene: TRBV5-1
J gene: TRBJ1-6
D gene: TRBD1

CDR3 protein: CASSFQNTGELFF
CDR3 DNA: TGTGCCAGCAGTTTTCAAAACACCGGGGAGCTGTTTTTT
V gene: TRBV28
J gene: TRBJ2-2
D gene: .

CDR3 protein: CASSFREGPEAFF
CDR3 DNA: TGTGCCAGCAGCTTTAGGGAGGGTCCCGAAGCTTTCTTT
V gene: TRBV7-9
J gene: TRBJ1-1
D gene: .

CDR3 protein: CASSAGPSYTEAFF
CDR3 DNA: TGTGCCAGCAGCGCGGGTCCCTCGTACACTGAAGCTTTCTTT
V gene: TRBV5-6
J gene: TRBJ1-1
D gene: .

CDR3 protein: CASSIVTGGLETQYF
CDR3 DNA: TGTGCCAGTAGTATAGTAACAGGGGGCTTAGAGACCCAGTACTTC
V gene: TRBV19
J gene: TRBJ2-5
D gene: TRBD1

CDR3 protein: CASINAQGKNTEAFF
CDR3 DNA: TGTGCCAGCATTAACGCACAGGGCAAGAACACTGAAGCTTTCTTT
V gene: TRBV6-6
J gene: TRBJ1-1
D gene: .

CDR3 protein: CASSQEGRGTQYF
CDR3 DNA: TGTGCCAGCAGCCAAGAAGGGCGGGGAACCCAGTACTTC
V gene: TRBV14
J gene: TRBJ2-5
D gene: .

CDR3 protein: CASSLQGRNTEAFF
CDR3 DNA: TGCGCCAGCAGCTTGCAGGGGAGGAACACTGAAGCTTTCTTT
V gene: TRBV5-1
J gene: TRBJ1-1
D gene: .

CDR3 protein: CASSLEGLAADTQYF
CDR3 DNA: TGCGCCAGCAGCTTGGAGGGACTAGCTGCAGATACGCAGTATTTT
V gene: TRBV5-1
J gene: TRBJ2-3
D gene: TRBD2

CDR3 protein: CASSKRGYTF
CDR3 DNA: TGTGCCAGCAGCAAGCGAGGCTACACCTTC
V gene: TRBV21-1
J gene: TRBJ1-2
D gene: .

CDR3 protein: CASSPPGLAGGNQETQYF
CDR3 DNA: TGTGCCAGCTCACCCCCGGGACTAGCGGGGGGAAACCAAGAGACCCAGTACTTC
V gene: TRBV18
J gene: TRBJ2-5
D gene: TRBD2